A single T cell receptor (beta chain) is shown here with its context. The repertoire was sequenced with immunoSEQ multiplex PCR; TCRdb's copy has only in-frame clones and lacks some. Of 150,000 to 200,000 clones listed, 70% to 85% are singletons. This entry belongs to a study of blood T cell repertoires in COVID-19. Study-wide background: Sites in the United States, Italy and Spain provided acute and convalescent COVID-19 samples. PBMCs, B-cell-depleted T cells, or T cells provided the cDNA or gDNA that made up the material.

J lost 6 bases, V lost 6 bases, and 9 bases had no gene match. The CDR3 sequence is 14 residues long. Germline V CDR1 and CDR2: WSHSY, SAAADI. Patients from Seattle were sampled longitudinally, starting during active infection. The source material was peripheral blood. The sequence was collected from a woman aged 40 to 50 with COVID-19, enrolled during active disease. This chain uses TRBV10-2 with TRBJ2-7, with TRBD2 matching over 9 bases. In DNA, the CDR3 is TGCGCCAGCAGGGGAAATAGCGGGAGCCGCGAGCAGTACTTC. It yields the protein CASRGNSGSREQYF.